One and the same sample provided the 22 T cell receptor beta chains below, sequenced in a study of blood T cell repertoires in COVID-19. The method was immunoSEQ multiplex PCR; TCRdb's version includes in-frame clones alone and lacks a portion of them. The sample carries 230,000 or so clones, around nine tenths recorded once. Material: PBMCs or T cells enriched from blood (not recorded which). The receptors shown here come from a woman between 50 and 59 years old with acute COVID-19.

This chain connects TRBV5-1 to TRBJ2-5, with a possible D match to TRBD1 (5 bases). Trimming removed 1 base from V and 0 bases from J, with 10 bases in between. CDR3 length: 15 amino acids. Germline V CDR1 and CDR2: SGHRS, YFSETQ. The CDR3: CASSLQGTNQETQYF. CDR3 bases: TGCGCCAGCAGCTTGCAGGGCACCAACCAAGAGACCCAGTACTTC.

V usage is TRBV6-5 and J usage is TRBJ2-2, with 8 nucleotides matching TRBD1. V lost 2 bases and J lost 5; bases outside the gene matches: 7. The CDR3 runs to 16 residues. CDR1 and CDR2 from the germline V gene are MNHEY and SVGAGI. The CDR3 DNA reads as TGTGCCAGCAGTTACATAGGACAGGGTAGGACCGGGGAGCTGTTTTTT. As protein: CASSYIGQGRTGELFF.

V gene TRBV7-2 combines with J gene TRBJ1-2; 7 bases are shared with TRBD1. Looked up from germline, CDR1 is SGHTA and CDR2 is FQGNSA. This CDR3 is built from 14 residues. V shed 5 bases and J 3 bases; nucleotides not matched to a gene: 6. CDR3 sequence (DNA): TGTGCCAGCAGCGTTACAGGGGTTGACTATGGCTACACCTTC. It translates to CASSVTGVDYGYTF.

The chain joins TRBV12-3 or TRBV12-4 to TRBJ1-2; D not certain. This CDR3 contains 11 residues. V dropped 2 bases and J dropped 8 bases, with 6 bases sitting between them. CDR3 nucleotide sequence: TGTGCCAGCAGTTTAATCGGGGGCTACACCTTC. It specifies CASSLIGGYTF.

V usage is TRBV5-1 and J usage is TRBJ2-7, with 11 bases fitting TRBD2. CDR1 is SGHRS and CDR2 is YFSETQ in the germline V gene. CDR3 length equals 14 residues. Losses at the gene ends were 4 bases for V and 4 bases for J; bases not matched to a gene: 4. In DNA, the CDR3 is TGCGCCAGCAGCATAATAGCGGGAGGGTACGAGCAGTACTTC. This sequence encodes CASSIIAGGYEQYF.

This clone was seen more than once but under ten times. The rearrangement links TRBV11-2 to TRBJ1-1, with D uncertain. Trimming shortened V by 5 bases and J by 5 bases, and 15 bases separated the two germline ends. The CDR3 sequence is 14 residues long. Germline V gives CDR1 SGHAT, CDR2 FQNNGV. The DNA for the CDR3 is TGTGCCAGCAGCCCCGTCCGTGACAATACTGAAGCTTTCTTT. It encodes CASSPVRDNTEAFF.

This clone has a single count. This chain connects TRBV7-2 to TRBJ1-3; D not certain. With 5 bases removed from V and 0 bases from J, the gap between germline ends came to 14 bases. Germline CDR1 reads SGHTA; CDR2 reads FQGNSA. The CDR3 loop spans 16 amino acids. CDR3 DNA sequence: TGTGCCAGCAGCCCCGCCAGCGGAAACTCTGGAAACACCATATATTTT. It is translated as CASSPASGNSGNTIYF.

This clone has a single count. The J gene is TRBJ2-7, the V gene TRBV7-8; D call uncertain. CDR3 length: 15 amino acids. Germline-derived CDR1 and CDR2 are SGHVS and FQNEAQ. V lost 5 bases and J 1 base, leaving 15 bases between the germline ends. CDR3 coding DNA: TGTGCCAGCAGCCGAGGCAGGCGAACTTCCTACGAGCAGTACTTC. As protein: CASSRGRRTSYEQYF.

The chain has TRBV15 and TRBJ2-1; 11 bases align to TRBD2. The CDR3 has 15 residues. The V gene's germline CDR1 is LNHNV and CDR2 YYDKDF (reference sequence). Losses at the gene ends were 1 base for V and 5 bases for J; bases not matched to a gene: 1. In DNA form, the CDR3 reads TGTGCCACCAGCAGAGCGGGACTAGCGGACAATGAGCAGTTCTTC. This sequence encodes CATSRAGLADNEQFF.

V and J are TRBV6-1 and TRBJ2-7, with 9 nucleotides matching TRBD1. The CDR3 runs 15 residues. V was pared by 2 bases and J by 5 bases, with 7 bases of the junction left unmatched. Germline CDR1 reads MNHNS; CDR2 reads SASEGT. CDR3 nucleotide sequence: TGTGCCAGCAGTGAATTTAGGACAGGGGTTAACGAGCAGTACTTC. This translates into CASSEFRTGVNEQYF.

The chain has TRBV9 and TRBJ2-2, with 9 bases fitting TRBD2. This CDR3 has 14 residues. J was trimmed by 8 bases and V by 0 bases; bases with no gene match: 2. Germline loops: CDR1 SGDLS, CDR2 YYNGEE. CDR3: CASSVGTSGGELFF. Written as DNA, the CDR3 is TGTGCCAGCAGCGTAGGAACTAGCGGGGGGGAGCTGTTTTTT.

The V and J genes are TRBV27 and TRBJ2-1; 10 bases map to TRBD2. Germline values: CDR1 MNHEY, CDR2 SMNVEV (reference sequence). There are 16 residues in the CDR3. V was clipped by 4 bases and J by 8 bases; unmatched bases: 11. In DNA, the CDR3 is TGTGCCAGCAGTTCATGGACTAGCGGAGCCCGCGATGAGCAGTTCTTC. It is translated as CASSSWTSGARDEQFF.

The count of this clone is one. The chain employs TRBV7-3 and TRBJ2-3; 11 nucleotides match TRBD2. The junction had 6 bases not matched to a gene; V was cut back by 3 bases and J by 4 bases. Germline lookup yields CDR1 SGHTA and CDR2 FQGTGA. The CDR3 has 16 amino acids. Written as DNA, the CDR3 is TGTGCCAGCAGCTTGGGACTAGCGGTGGACTCAGATACGCAGTATTTT. Protein sequence: CASSLGLAVDSDTQYF.

The chain has TRBV27 and TRBJ2-1, with 10 nucleotides matching TRBD2. Germline values: CDR1 MNHEY, CDR2 SMNVEV (reference sequence). This CDR3 contains 17 residues. V was pared by 5 bases and J by 2 bases, with 9 bases of the junction left unmatched. CDR3 sequence: CASSALLAGPPYNEQFF. CDR3 sequence (DNA): TGTGCCAGCAGTGCCTTACTAGCGGGACCACCCTACAATGAGCAGTTCTTC.

The rearrangement links TRBV4-1 to TRBJ1-2; TRBD1 matches at 7 bases. Germline-derived CDR1 and CDR2 are MGHRA and YSYEKL. With 4 bases clipped from V and 2 bases from J, the junction kept 10 bases outside the gene matches. The CDR3 sequence is 16 residues long. DNA of the CDR3: TGCGCCAGCAGCCCGCCGCGGACAGGTTTGAACTATGGCTACACCTTC. Its translation is CASSPPRTGLNYGYTF.

This chain joins TRBV2 and TRBJ1-6; 9 bases line up with TRBD1. The V segment lost 4 bases and the J segment 9 bases; nucleotides outside the gene matches: 4. CDR1 is SNHLY, CDR2 FYNNEI, per germline. This CDR3 has 14 residues. CDR3 residues: CASSGTGAASPLHF. The CDR3 DNA reads as TGTGCCAGCAGTGGGACAGGGGCCGCTTCACCCCTCCACTTT.

The V gene is TRBV5-1, the J gene TRBJ2-6; D is possibly TRBD2 (5 bases). This CDR3 is built from 15 residues. V lost 2 bases, J lost 0 bases, and 6 bases lay in between. The germline V gene encodes CDR1 SGHRS and CDR2 YFSETQ. DNA of the CDR3: TGCGCCAGCAGCTTCGGACTCTCTGGGGCCAACGTCCTGACTTTC. Protein sequence: CASSFGLSGANVLTF.

The rearrangement links TRBV3-1 (or the pseudogene TRBV3-2) to TRBJ1-4; no definite D call. Trimming took 5 bases from V and 8 from J, leaving 21 bases between them. The CDR3 consists of 16 residues. In germline, CDR1 is LGHDT, CDR2 YNNKEL (reference sequence). The CDR3 loop is CASSSKLVSPSEKLFF. CDR3 DNA sequence: TGTGCCAGCAGCTCCAAGCTCGTGAGCCCTAGCGAAAAACTGTTTTTT.

This sequence joins TRBV28 and TRBJ2-7, with 11 bases fitting TRBD2. The CDR3 contains 15 residues. In germline, CDR1 is MDHEN, CDR2 SYDVKM. Germline trimming cut 2 bases from V and 4 bases from J; bases unmatched to any gene: 4. This CDR3 is CASSLTASGRYEQYF. Here the CDR3 DNA reads TGTGCCAGCAGTTTAACCGCTAGCGGGAGGTACGAGCAGTACTTC.

The J gene is TRBJ2-1, the V gene TRBV11-2, with 9 bases that match TRBD2. Per germline, CDR1 SGHAT and CDR2 FQNNGV. The CDR3 runs to 16 residues. The V segment lost 4 bases and the J segment 6 bases; nucleotides outside the gene matches: 10. CDR3 nucleotides: TGTGCCAGCAGCTCCCGGGCGGGAGGGAGTGGCAATGAGCAGTTCTTC. Translated: CASSSRAGGSGNEQFF.

The V and J genes are TRBV7-3 and TRBJ2-1; 8 bases fit TRBD2. The CDR3 is 13 residues long. Germline assignment: CDR1 SGHTA and CDR2 FQGTGA. Trimming cost V 8 bases and J 5 bases; bases outside gene matches: 5. CDR3 residues: CASGPLADNEQFF. CDR3 sequence (DNA): TGTGCCAGCGGCCCACTAGCGGACAATGAGCAGTTCTTC.

The chain employs TRBV14 and TRBJ1-4, with D unclear. Between the trimmed V and J ends, which lost 3 bases and 0 bases, there was a span of 14 bases. This CDR3 has 17 residues. CDR1 SGHDN and CDR2 FVKESK come from the germline V gene. The CDR3, as DNA: TGTGCCAGCAGCCACGGTAACGCCCTAGCAACTAATGAAAAACTGTTTTTT. Translation: CASSHGNALATNEKLFF.